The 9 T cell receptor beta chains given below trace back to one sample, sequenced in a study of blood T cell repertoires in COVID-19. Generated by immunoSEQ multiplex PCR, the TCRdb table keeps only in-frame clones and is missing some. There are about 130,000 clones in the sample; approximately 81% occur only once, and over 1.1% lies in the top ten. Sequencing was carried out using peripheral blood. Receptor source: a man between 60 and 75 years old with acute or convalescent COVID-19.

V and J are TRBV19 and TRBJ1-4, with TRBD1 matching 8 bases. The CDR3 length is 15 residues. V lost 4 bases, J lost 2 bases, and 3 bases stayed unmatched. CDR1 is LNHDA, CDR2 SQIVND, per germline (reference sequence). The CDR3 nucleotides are TGTGCCAGTAGTAGCAGACAGGGGACTAATGAAAAACTGTTTTTT. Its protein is CASSSRQGTNEKLFF.

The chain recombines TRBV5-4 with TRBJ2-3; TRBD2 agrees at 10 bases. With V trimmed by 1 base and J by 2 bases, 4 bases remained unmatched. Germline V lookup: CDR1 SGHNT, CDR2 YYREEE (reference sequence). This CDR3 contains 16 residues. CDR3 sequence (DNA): TGTGCCAGCAGCTTGAAGCTAGCGGGGGACACAGATACGCAGTATTTT. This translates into CASSLKLAGDTDTQYF.

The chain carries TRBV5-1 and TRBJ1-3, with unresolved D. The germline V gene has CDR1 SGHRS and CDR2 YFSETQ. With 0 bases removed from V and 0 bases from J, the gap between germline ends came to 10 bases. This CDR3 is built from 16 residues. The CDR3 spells CASSLAGGDSGNTIYF. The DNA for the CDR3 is TGCGCCAGCAGCTTGGCCGGCGGTGACTCTGGAAACACCATATATTTT.

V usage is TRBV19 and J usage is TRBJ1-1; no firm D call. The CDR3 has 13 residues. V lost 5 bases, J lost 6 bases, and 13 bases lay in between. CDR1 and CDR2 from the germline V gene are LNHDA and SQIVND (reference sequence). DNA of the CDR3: TGTGCCAGTAGTGTTCCCCACAACCCTGAAGCTTTCTTT. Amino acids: CASSVPHNPEAFF.

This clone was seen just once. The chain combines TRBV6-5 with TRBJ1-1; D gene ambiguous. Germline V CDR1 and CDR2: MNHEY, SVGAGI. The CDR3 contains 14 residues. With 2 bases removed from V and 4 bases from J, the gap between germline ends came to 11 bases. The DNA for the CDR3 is TGTGCCAGCAGTTACGTCGGGGTGGGCACTGAAGCTTTCTTT. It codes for CASSYVGVGTEAFF.

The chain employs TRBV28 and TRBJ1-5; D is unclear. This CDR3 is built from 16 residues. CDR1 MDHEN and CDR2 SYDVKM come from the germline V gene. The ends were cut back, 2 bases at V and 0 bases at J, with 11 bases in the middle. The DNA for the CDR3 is TGTGCCAGCAGTTTACCCGGGGTCCATAGCAATCAGCCCCAGCATTTT. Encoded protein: CASSLPGVHSNQPQHF.

CDR3: CASSLAGTGSMATFF. In DNA form, the CDR3 reads TGTGCCAGCAGCTTGGCGGGGACAGGGTCTATGGCGACTTTCTTT. This chain links TRBV5-4 with TRBJ1-1; 9 nucleotides agree with TRBD1. Trimming took 0 bases from V and 12 from J; bases not matched to a gene: 12. Germline CDR1 SGHNT, CDR2 YYREEE (reference sequence). The CDR3 is made up of 15 amino acids.

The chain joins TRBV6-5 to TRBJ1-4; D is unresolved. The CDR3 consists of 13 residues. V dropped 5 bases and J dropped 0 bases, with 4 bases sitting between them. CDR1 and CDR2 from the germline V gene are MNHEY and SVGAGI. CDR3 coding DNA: TGTGCCAGCAGTCGGGCAACTAATGAAAAACTGTTTTTT. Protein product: CASSRATNEKLFF.

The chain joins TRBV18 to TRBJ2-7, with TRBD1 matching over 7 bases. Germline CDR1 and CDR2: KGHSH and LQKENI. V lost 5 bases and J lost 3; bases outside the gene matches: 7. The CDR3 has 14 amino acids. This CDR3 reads CASSKGTVVYEQYF. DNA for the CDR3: TGTGCCAGCTCAAAGGGGACAGTGGTCTACGAGCAGTACTTC.